The 15 T cell receptor beta chains below all came from one sample that was sequenced in a study of cytomegalovirus exposure and HLA in healthy donors. This table comes from immunoSEQ multiplex PCR, and its TCRdb copy is limited to in-frame clones, with some not included. The sample includes roughly 190,000 clones, around 86% of them seen just once. The sequenced sample consisted of PBMCs. The receptors shown here come from a man between 25 and 39 years old in good health and CMV-seropositive.

The V gene is TRBV6-6, the J gene TRBJ2-1, with 11 bases fitting TRBD2. J lost 4 bases, V lost 4 bases, and 3 bases had no gene match. This CDR3 has 15 residues. Germline V gene lookup returns CDR1 MNHNY and CDR2 SVGAGI (reference sequence). In DNA form, the CDR3 reads TGTGCCAGCAGTTTACTAGCGGGAGTTTACAATGAGCAGTTCTTC. This codes for CASSLLAGVYNEQFF.

This chain links TRBV11-2 with TRBJ2-1; D call uncertain. Germline assignment: CDR1 SGHAT and CDR2 FQNNGV. The CDR3 loop spans 8 amino acids. V was cut by 5 bases and J by 12 bases, with 2 bases left in between. Written as DNA, the CDR3 is TGTGCCAGCAGCCTGCAGTTCTTC. Translating gives CASSLQFF.

V gene TRBV7-9 combines with J gene TRBJ2-5; D may be TRBD1 (5 bases). The germline CDR1 and CDR2 sequences are SEHNR and FQNEAQ (reference sequence). V was cut by 3 bases and J by 1 base, with 6 bases left in between. CDR3 length: 13 residues. CDR3 bases: TGTGCCAGCAGCTTCAGGGTCCAAGAGACCCAGTACTTC. Protein: CASSFRVQETQYF. The variable domain in full, completed from reference TRBV7-9 and TRBJ2-5, reads DTGVSQNPRHKITKRGQNVTFRCDPISEHNRLYWYRQTLGQGPEFLTYFQNEAQLEKSRLLSDRFSAERPKGSFSTLEIQRTEQGDSAMYLCASSFRVQETQYFGPGTRLLVL.

V is TRBV29-1 and J is TRBJ1-1, with D perhaps matching TRBD1 (5 bases). V lost 0 bases and J 6 bases, leaving 11 bases between the germline ends. This CDR3 comprises 13 residues. Looked up from germline, CDR1 is SQVTM and CDR2 is ANQGSEA. CDR3 DNA sequence: TGCAGCGTTGAAGATGTGGGGGGTCCTGAAGCTTTCTTT. This sequence encodes CSVEDVGGPEAFF.

V is TRBV4-2 and J is TRBJ2-5, with D maybe TRBD1 (6 bases). The ends were cut back, 3 bases at V and 9 bases at J, with 17 bases in the middle. The CDR3 totals 14 residues. Germline V CDR1 and CDR2: LGHNA, YNFKEQ. Here the CDR3 reads CASSQVLQGSAQYF. The CDR3 DNA follows: TGTGCCAGCAGCCAGGTTCTACAGGGATCGGCCCAGTACTTC.

This clone was observed a few times. The chain recombines TRBV27 with TRBJ2-2; D possibly corresponds to TRBD1 (6 bases). Germline V gene data show CDR1 as MNHEY and CDR2 as SMNVEV (reference sequence). The CDR3 has 16 residues. Trimming removed 5 bases at V and 4 bases at J, with 17 bases between. The CDR3 is CASSLIGTFSTGELFF. The CDR3 bases are TGTGCCAGCAGTCTCATAGGGACATTCAGCACCGGGGAGCTGTTTTTT.

The genes are TRBV15 and TRBJ2-7, with a possible D match to TRBD1 (5 bases). The CDR3 covers 15 residues. The ends were cut back, 3 bases at V and 4 bases at J, with 16 bases in the middle. The germline CDR1 and CDR2 sequences are LNHNV and YYDKDF (reference sequence). The CDR3 protein is CATSSPAQGVYEQYF. CDR3 in DNA: TGTGCCACCAGCAGCCCGGCCCAAGGGGTATACGAGCAGTACTTC.

DNA for the CDR3: TGTGCCAGCAGCTTGGTCCCCCCGTCGGGCAATCAGCCCCAGCATTTT. Residues: CASSLVPPSGNQPQHF. The genes are TRBV5-5 and TRBJ1-5, with D uncertain. The germline gives CDR1 SGHKS, CDR2 YYEKEE (reference sequence). The CDR3 runs to 16 residues. V lost 0 bases, J lost 2 bases, and 12 bases lay in between.

V is TRBV6-1 and J is TRBJ1-3, with D hard to call. The CDR3 covers 11 residues. Germline CDR1 reads MNHNS; CDR2 reads SASEGT. Deletions cut 8 bases from V and 4 bases from J, with 6 bases between. The CDR3 spells CASEQGNTIYF. The CDR3 coding sequence is TGTGCCAGCGAGCAAGGAAACACCATATATTTT.

V usage is TRBV27 and J usage is TRBJ2-7; D is unclear. Per the germline V gene, CDR1 is MNHEY and CDR2 is SMNVEV (reference sequence). V lost 1 base, J lost 2 bases, and 6 bases lay in between. CDR3 size: 13 residues. The CDR3 protein is CASSLFSPYEQYF. The CDR3 nucleotides are TGTGCCAGCAGTTTATTCAGCCCCTACGAGCAGTACTTC.

The chain has TRBV6-6 and TRBJ1-2; D unclear. Germline V gives CDR1 MNHNY, CDR2 SVGAGI (reference sequence). V was clipped by 6 bases and J by 8 bases, with 7 bases between them. The CDR3 totals 10 residues. CDR3 loop: CASSHGGYTF. The CDR3 DNA sequence: TGTGCCAGCAGCCACGGGGGCTACACCTTC.

V gene TRBV10-3 combines with J gene TRBJ2-7, with 7 positions matching TRBD2. After removal of 2 bases from V and 6 bases from J, the junction contained 13 bases not matched to a gene. The CDR3 runs 16 residues. Germline CDR1 reads ENHRY; CDR2 reads SYGVKD. The CDR3 here is CAISELAGERPFEQYF. The CDR3 nucleotides read TGTGCCATCAGTGAGCTTGCGGGAGAGCGGCCCTTCGAGCAGTACTTC.

DNA for the CDR3: TGTGCCAGCAGCGCCCAGGGTGGGGGAGATACGCAGTATTTT. Protein product: CASSAQGGGDTQYF. The J gene is TRBJ2-3, the V gene TRBV13, with D possibly called TRBD1 or TRBD2 (5 bases each). The germline CDR1 and CDR2 sequences are PRHDT and FYEKMQ (reference sequence). This CDR3 region has 14 residues. V gave up 5 bases and J gave up 5 bases, with 14 bases separating them.

The rearrangement joins TRBV25-1 to TRBJ2-3, with a tentative D call TRBD1 (5 bases). The CDR3 spans 14 residues. V was cut by 2 bases and J by 2 bases, with 8 bases left in between. CDR1 and CDR2 (germline): MGHDK, SYGVNS. CDR3 nucleotides: TGTGCCAGCAGTGAAGTGACAGTCACAGATACGCAGTATTTT. It translates to CASSEVTVTDTQYF.

V is TRBV11-3 and J is TRBJ2-1; D is uncertain. CDR1 is SGHNT and CDR2 is YENEEA in the germline V gene. Trimming removed 0 bases at V and 6 bases at J, with 9 bases between. The length of the CDR3 is 14 residues. CDR3 loop: CASSLDLRPNEQFF. The CDR3 nucleotides read TGTGCCAGCAGCTTAGATCTGAGGCCCAATGAGCAGTTCTTC.